One sample yielded the 23 T cell receptor beta chains listed below, sequenced in a study of graft-versus-host responses after intestinal transplantation. The method was immunoSEQ multiplex PCR; TCRdb's version includes in-frame clones alone and lacks a portion of them. The table has over 75,000 clones, roughly 84% seen once. Their antigens remain unidentified. This sample comprised unstimulated CD8+ T cells sorted from spleen or lymph node cells, obtained before transplant. Receptor source: a human donor who was the organ donor for an intestinal transplant.

This clone was found once. The V gene is TRBV30, the J gene TRBJ2-7; TRBD1 matches at 7 bases. J gave up 5 bases and V 8 bases, and 9 bases lay outside the gene matches. The CDR3 is made up of 12 amino acids. The germline gives CDR1 GTSNPN, CDR2 SVGIG (reference sequence). In DNA, the CDR3 is TGTGCCCTAAAATACAGGGGAAACGAGCAGTACTTC. It encodes CALKYRGNEQYF. The full variable domain, in which reference TRBV30 and TRBJ2-7 provide the parts outside the CDR3, is SQTIHQWPATLVQPVGSPLSLECTVEGTSNPNLYWYRQAAGRGLQLLFYSVGIGQISSEVPQNLSASRPQDRQFILSSKKLLLSDSGFYLCALKYRGNEQYFGPGTRLTVT.

This clone occurred a few times. V usage is TRBV9 and J usage is TRBJ1-1, with D hard to call. The V end lost 2 bases, the J end lost 3 bases, and 8 bases lay between the germline ends. The CDR3 is 13 residues long. Germline V gene sequence: CDR1 SGDLS, CDR2 YYNGEE. CDR3 amino acids: CASSVGAHTEAFF. The CDR3 DNA reads TGTGCCAGCAGCGTGGGAGCACACACTGAAGCTTTCTTT. The full variable domain, in which reference TRBV9 and TRBJ1-1 provide the parts outside the CDR3, is DSGVTQTPKHLITATGQRVTLRCSPRSGDLSVYWYQQSLDQGLQFLIQYYNGEERAKGNILERFSAQQFPDLHSELNLSSLELGDSALYFCASSVGAHTEAFFGQGTRLTVV.

V is TRBV6-4 and J is TRBJ2-1; 15 bases line up with TRBD2. The V gene's germline CDR1 is MRHNA and CDR2 SNTAGT. The CDR3 is 14 residues long. After removal of 10 bases from V and 8 bases from J, the junction contained 6 bases not matched to a gene. CDR3 region: CATRTSGGADEQFF. The CDR3, as DNA: TGTGCCACCCGGACTAGCGGGGGGGCAGATGAGCAGTTCTTC.

This clone was detected only a few times. The chain couples TRBV6-1 to TRBJ2-2, with 9 bases identical to TRBD1. Germline V gives CDR1 MNHNS, CDR2 SASEGT. This CDR3 has 15 amino acids. V lost 1 base, J lost 4 bases, and 1 base stayed unmatched. The CDR3, as DNA: TGTGCCAGCAGTGAAGGGGACAGGGTCACCGGGGAGCTGTTTTTT. Its protein is CASSEGDRVTGELFF.

V and J are TRBV18 and TRBJ1-2, with a possible D match to TRBD1 (5 bases). Germline V gene lookup returns CDR1 KGHSH and CDR2 LQKENI. This CDR3 comprises 17 residues. V was clipped by 3 bases and J by 2 bases, with 19 bases between them. The CDR3 nucleotides are TGTGCCAGCTCACCTCAGGGCCAGATACGGGGAAACTATGGCTACACCTTC. Its translation: CASSPQGQIRGNYGYTF.

To note about this clone: The same CDR3 arises from other DNA sequences in this sample as well. V usage is TRBV7-9 and J usage is TRBJ2-5; tentative D call: TRBD2 (7 bases). Trimming took off 3 bases at V and 5 bases at J, with 10 bases between the two ends. The V gene's germline CDR1 is SEHNR and CDR2 FQNEAQ (reference sequence). The CDR3 is made up of 13 amino acids. The CDR3 DNA is TGTGCCAGCAGCTTGGGGGGGCCGGAGACCCAGTACTTC. It yields the protein CASSLGGPETQYF. Complete variable domain (other parts from reference TRBV7-9 and TRBJ2-5): DTGVSQNPRHKITKRGQNVTFRCDPISEHNRLYWYRQTLGQGPEFLTYFQNEAQLEKSRLLSDRFSAERPKGSFSTLEIQRTEQGDSAMYLCASSLGGPETQYFGPGTRLLVL.

This clone was seen once. The CDR3 loop is CASSLATSGGGGDTQYF. CDR3 bases: TGTGCCAGCAGCTTGGCCACTAGCGGGGGGGGCGGCGATACGCAGTATTTT. This chain uses TRBV11-2 with TRBJ2-3; 13 nucleotides align to TRBD2. Germline V lookup: CDR1 SGHAT, CDR2 FQNNGV. Trimming cost V 3 bases and J 6 bases; bases outside gene matches: 9. The CDR3 has 17 residues.

The J gene is TRBJ1-4, the V gene TRBV28; 7 bases agree with TRBD1. Germline loops: CDR1 MDHEN, CDR2 SYDVKM. This CDR3 has 14 amino acids. J gave up 5 bases and V 4 bases, and 4 bases lay outside the gene matches. CDR3 residues: CASSWTGPNEKLFF. As DNA, the CDR3 is TGTGCCAGCAGTTGGACAGGACCAAATGAAAAACTGTTTTTT.

The gene calls are TRBV4-1 and TRBJ1-5, with 7 bases fitting TRBD1. The J segment lost 2 bases and the V segment lost 4 bases, leaving 5 bases of the junction unmatched. The germline gives CDR1 MGHRA, CDR2 YSYEKL. The CDR3 length is 15 residues. CDR3 DNA sequence: TGCGCCAGCAGCCCTCAGGGGGGAGGCAATCAGCCCCAGCATTTT. As protein: CASSPQGGGNQPQHF.

J is TRBJ2-3 and V is TRBV6-5; no firm D call. Trimming left V 2 bases short and J 0 bases short, with 9 bases between. CDR3 size: 15 residues. Looked up from germline, CDR1 is MNHEY and CDR2 is SVGAGI. Here the CDR3 DNA reads TGTGCCAGCAGTTACGGTGTCACTAGCACAGATACGCAGTATTTT. It encodes CASSYGVTSTDTQYF.

The chain recombines TRBV2 with TRBJ1-2; tentatively, D is TRBD1 (5 bases). CDR3 length: 14 amino acids. The germline V gene encodes CDR1 SNHLY and CDR2 FYNNEI. With 1 base removed from V and 4 bases from J, the gap between germline ends came to 10 bases. The CDR3 protein is CASSEGGAFYGYTF. The CDR3 nucleotides read TGTGCCAGCAGTGAAGGAGGGGCCTTCTATGGCTACACCTTC.

This sequence joins TRBV6-1 and TRBJ2-7; 8 nucleotides match TRBD1. V gave up 2 bases and J gave up 6 bases; unmatched junction bases: 6. Germline CDR1 reads MNHNS; CDR2 reads SASEGT. The CDR3 consists of 14 residues. Written as DNA, the CDR3 is TGTGCCAGCAGTGAAAACAGGGGGTATTCCGAGCAGTACTTC. It codes for CASSENRGYSEQYF.

The chain recombines TRBV4-1 with TRBJ2-2; 11 bases are a match to TRBD1. The CDR3 runs 16 residues. Germline V gene lookup returns CDR1 MGHRA and CDR2 YSYEKL. The trim removed 4 bases at V and 5 bases at J, leaving 6 bases unmatched. CDR3 amino acids: CASSPGQGAGTGELFF. The CDR3 DNA follows: TGCGCCAGCAGCCCCGGACAGGGGGCAGGAACCGGGGAGCTGTTTTTT.

This chain joins TRBV27 and TRBJ2-1, with D perhaps TRBD2 (6 bases). V was cut by 5 bases and J by 7 bases, with 12 bases left in between. CDR3 length: 13 amino acids. CDR1 is MNHEY and CDR2 is SMNVEV in the germline V gene (reference sequence). The CDR3 sequence is CASSPMGLNEQFF. The CDR3, as DNA: TGTGCCAGCAGTCCGATGGGACTTAATGAGCAGTTCTTC.

The chain links TRBV27 to TRBJ2-4, with D unresolved. The V gene lost 2 bases and the J gene lost 5 bases, with 7 bases spanning the gap. The CDR3 runs 13 residues. The germline V gene has CDR1 MNHEY and CDR2 SMNVEV (reference sequence). CDR3 sequence reads: CASSLGSQNIQYF. DNA for the CDR3: TGTGCCAGCAGTTTAGGTTCCCAAAACATTCAGTACTTC.

The chain is built from TRBV19 and TRBJ1-4; perhaps TRBD1 as D (6 bases). Germline CDR1 and CDR2: LNHDA and SQIVND (reference sequence). The germline V and J ends were trimmed by 6 bases and 2 bases, with 16 bases remaining between them. This CDR3 is built from 16 residues. The CDR3 DNA reads TGTGCCAGTAGACAGGGAGGCTTTGCGACTAATGAAAAACTGTTTTTT. It encodes CASRQGGFATNEKLFF.

V and J are TRBV7-9 and TRBJ2-7; 8 positions match TRBD2. The germline V gene encodes CDR1 SEHNR and CDR2 FQNEAQ (reference sequence). The CDR3 is 14 residues long. V lost 3 bases and J lost 3; bases outside the gene matches: 4. The CDR3 sequence is CASSFGGGHYEQYF. The CDR3 DNA reads as TGTGCCAGCAGCTTCGGGGGGGGCCACTACGAGCAGTACTTC.

V is TRBV27 and J is TRBJ1-1, with D maybe TRBD1 (5 bases). V was pared by 7 bases and J by 5 bases, with 11 bases between. CDR1 MNHEY and CDR2 SMNVEV come from the germline V gene (reference sequence). The CDR3 is 12 amino acids. DNA for the CDR3: TGTGCCAGCAAACAGTGGGGGACTGAAGCTTTCTTT. Its protein product is CASKQWGTEAFF.

This rearrangement joins TRBV11-2 to TRBJ1-1; D remains unclear. This CDR3 region has 13 residues. In germline, CDR1 is SGHAT, CDR2 FQNNGV. Trimming shortened V by 5 bases and J by 2 bases, and 9 bases separated the two germline ends. CDR3 sequence: CASSVTSNTEAFF. In DNA, the CDR3 is TGTGCCAGCAGCGTGACTTCAAACACTGAAGCTTTCTTT.

This clone occurred a few times. The V call is TRBV6-4, the J call TRBJ1-5, with D possibly matching TRBD1 (6 bases). This CDR3 has 15 residues. From germline, CDR1 is MRHNA and CDR2 SNTAGT. The V gene lost 3 bases and the J gene lost 4 bases, with 13 bases spanning the gap. The CDR3 is CASSEEWTVNQPQHF. The CDR3, as DNA: TGTGCCAGCAGTGAAGAGTGGACAGTAAATCAGCCCCAGCATTTT.

The chain is built from TRBV30 and TRBJ2-3; D perhaps matches TRBD1 (6 bases). Trimming cost V 4 bases and J 2 bases, with 13 bases left between them. This CDR3 has 14 amino acids. Germline values: CDR1 GTSNPN, CDR2 SVGIG (reference sequence). This CDR3 is CAWTFTGTTDTQYF. The CDR3 DNA reads as TGTGCCTGGACCTTCACAGGGACCACAGATACGCAGTATTTT.

The rearrangement links TRBV4-1 to TRBJ1-1, with D possibly being TRBD1 (5 bases). Trimming left V 1 base short and J 8 bases short, with 14 bases between. This CDR3 has 14 residues. Germline values: CDR1 MGHRA, CDR2 YSYEKL. The CDR3 DNA follows: TGCGCCAGCAGCCAAGTGGCGGGGCCCGCAGAAGCTTTCTTT. Its translation is CASSQVAGPAEAFF.

The chain couples TRBV7-9 to TRBJ1-2; TRBD1 is a possible D gene (6 bases). The CDR3 has 16 residues. V was clipped by 5 bases and J by 2 bases, with 18 bases between them. From germline, CDR1 is SEHNR and CDR2 FQNEAQ (reference sequence). CDR3 sequence: CASSTPGGPLNYGYTF. For the CDR3, the DNA is TGTGCCAGCAGCACCCCGGGGGGCCCATTGAACTATGGCTACACCTTC.